The 10 T cell receptor beta chains given below trace back to one sample, sequenced in a study of cytomegalovirus exposure and HLA in healthy donors (TCRdb year 2017). Library prep was done by the immunoSEQ multiplex PCR assay. Sourced from immuneACCESS, this table was stored by TCRdb with only in-frame sequences that have V and J called. A share of the clones is absent; for the studies checked, an unresolved V gene accounts for under half, and the remainder has no known explanation. The sample data list tens of thousands of clones, and 95% of these were observed just once. The top ten hold over 6.5% of the sample. The sample comprised PBMCs. The receptor set was obtained from a woman younger than 30 in good health and CMV-seropositive.

The chain uses TRBV7-2 and TRBJ2-7; D is undetermined. There are 13 residues in the CDR3. Germline loops: CDR1 SGHTA, CDR2 FQGNSA. V lost 1 base and J lost 5, with 9 bases in between. For the CDR3, the DNA is TGTGCCAGCAGCTTAGTAGTGAGCCACGAGCAGTACTTC. It encodes CASSLVVSHEQYF. Using reference TRBV7-2 and TRBJ2-7 for the parts outside the CDR3, the full variable domain is GAGVSQSPSNKVTEKGKDVELRCDPISGHTALYWYRQSLGQGLEFLIYFQGNSAPDKSGLPSDRFSAERTGGSVSTLTIQRTQQEDSAVYLCASSLVVSHEQYFGPGTRLTVT.

The chain combines TRBV4-2 with TRBJ1-2, with 10 bases matching TRBD1. V trimming: 3 bases; J trimming: 6 bases; junction bases outside the gene matches: 7. The CDR3 consists of 15 residues. Germline lookup yields CDR1 LGHNA and CDR2 YNFKEQ. CDR3 protein: CASSHLGTGEDGYTF. The CDR3, as DNA: TGTGCCAGCAGCCACCTGGGGACAGGGGAGGATGGCTACACCTTC.

This clone came up a few times. This sequence joins TRBV30 and TRBJ2-3; 8 positions match TRBD2. CDR1 and CDR2 (germline): GTSNPN, SVGIG (reference sequence). The length of the CDR3 is 15 residues. V shed 7 bases and J 4 bases; nucleotides not matched to a gene: 13. The CDR3 reads CASPYLAGNADTQYF. CDR3 nucleotides: TGTGCCTCCCCATATCTAGCGGGCAACGCAGATACGCAGTATTTT.

V gene TRBV4-1 combines with J gene TRBJ1-2; D call uncertain. CDR3 size: 14 residues. Looked up from germline, CDR1 is MGHRA and CDR2 is YSYEKL. V dropped 0 bases and J dropped 7 bases, with 12 bases sitting between them. CDR3: CASSQEYVGGGYTF. The CDR3 nucleotides read TGCGCCAGCAGCCAAGAGTACGTCGGAGGTGGCTACACCTTC.

The chain combines TRBV9 with TRBJ2-3, with D possibly being TRBD2 (6 bases). V was pared by 3 bases and J by 2 bases, with 19 bases between. Germline assignment: CDR1 SGDLS and CDR2 YYNGEE. The CDR3 is 17 residues long. CDR3 residues: CASSADLGTSITDTQYF. The CDR3 region has the DNA TGTGCCAGCAGCGCGGATCTGGGGACTTCCATCACAGATACGCAGTATTTT.

This sequence joins TRBV5-1 and TRBJ1-5; possibly TRBD1 for D (6 bases). Trimming took off 4 bases at V and 3 bases at J, with 23 bases between the two ends. Germline V lookup: CDR1 SGHRS, CDR2 YFSETQ. The CDR3 extends over 18 amino acids. CDR3 DNA sequence: TGCGCCAGCAGCCAACTAAAACCGACAGGTTTTCTCAATCAGCCCCAGCATTTT. Encoded protein: CASSQLKPTGFLNQPQHF.

The chain couples TRBV5-1 to TRBJ2-3, with D perhaps TRBD2 (6 bases). The germline gives CDR1 SGHRS, CDR2 YFSETQ. Trimming shortened V by 2 bases and J by 0 bases, and 10 bases separated the two germline ends. The CDR3 is 15 residues long. This CDR3 is CASSLGGTSTDTQYF. In DNA form, the CDR3 reads TGCGCCAGCAGCTTAGGTGGGACTAGCACAGATACGCAGTATTTT.

V and J are TRBV7-2 and TRBJ2-7; 7 bases fit TRBD2. CDR1 is SGHTA, CDR2 FQGNSA, per germline. The length of the CDR3 is 14 residues. V was pared by 1 base and J by 10 bases, with 10 bases of the junction left unmatched. CDR3 amino acids: CASSLGGAGRQQYF. The CDR3 DNA sequence: TGTGCCAGCAGCTTAGGGGGAGCGGGGCGTCAACAGTACTTC.

This clone appeared once. Distinct nucleotide sequences in the sample also encode this CDR3. V is TRBV28 and J is TRBJ1-2; D not certain. CDR3 length: 13 residues. Germline V lookup: CDR1 MDHEN, CDR2 SYDVKM. Trimming shortened V by 1 base and J by 2 bases, and 5 bases separated the two germline ends. CDR3 residues: CASSLSGNYGYTF. CDR3 in DNA: TGTGCCAGCAGTTTATCTGGCAACTATGGCTACACCTTC.

V is TRBV7-2 and J is TRBJ2-1; D is perhaps TRBD1 (6 bases). V lost 1 base and J 8 bases, leaving 12 bases between the germline ends. The V gene's germline CDR1 is SGHTA and CDR2 FQGNSA. This CDR3 is built from 14 residues. CDR3 sequence reads: CASSLGQGYDEQFF. CDR3 nucleotides: TGTGCCAGCAGCTTAGGGCAGGGGTACGATGAGCAGTTCTTC.